Included here is one TCR beta chain sequence, with context. Primers included in the PCR were 60 Vbeta and 13 Jbeta primers. TCRdb keeps only in-frame clones here, not all; method: immunoSEQ multiplex PCR. The sample contains about 200,000 clones, about 87% of which appear only once. The data were taken from a study of cytomegalovirus exposure and HLA in healthy donors. The CDR3 is 13 amino acids. Trimming removed 2 bases at V and 7 bases at J, with 6 bases between. CDR1 and CDR2 (germline): LGHNA, YSLEER. The clonotype originates from a man aged 25-45 years in good health and CMV-seronegative. The specimen sequenced was PBMCs. The chain has TRBV4-3 and TRBJ1-6; no definite D call. The CDR3 DNA reads TGCGCCAGCAGCCAACCGCTAAATTCACCCCTCCACTTT. Residues: CASSQPLNSPLHF.